This TCR beta chain was recovered during a study of OX40 agonist ivuxolimab in advanced cancers. Concerning the study at large: Ivuxolimab was an agonistic, fully human IgG2 monoclonal antibody directed against OX40 (CD134), a costimulatory receptor. Three dose-escalation patients achieved partial responses, one with hepatocellular carcinoma and two with cutaneous melanoma. Of the approximately 53 patients in dose escalation, about 20 had hepatocellular carcinoma, about 15 had melanoma, 9 had renal cell carcinoma and 9 had head and neck cancer. Peripheral TCRbeta sequencing aimed to test whether ivuxolimab altered TCR sequence diversity and caused clonal T-cell expansion. In the dose-escalation cohort, approximately 83% of patients were male, and the mean age was 60 years with a range of roughly 20 to 80. Prior anti-PD-1, anti-PD-L1 or anti-CTLA-4 therapy was permitted, and checkpoint inhibitors had been received by less than 45% of dose-escalation patients. Intravenous ivuxolimab was administered to patients every 2 weeks at six dose levels: 0.01, 0.1, 0.3, 1.5, 3 and 10 mg/kg. The paper reports the monotherapy dose-escalation portion (N of about 47 patients) of the phase I ivuxolimab trial. Summary of the overall study and its limitations: In the 0.1-3.0 mg/kg groups, partial responders were among the patients with the lowest normalized peripheral clonal expansion, particularly in CD8+ T cells. Antigen specificity was not determined for the clonally expanded peripheral T cells. After ivuxolimab, more expanded clones were found on average in CD8+ T cells than in CD4+ T cells. Low levels of normalized T-cell clonal expansion were also seen in some nonresponding patients. At doses from 0.1 to 3.0 mg/kg, clonal expansion was seen in both CD4+ and CD8+ blood T cells between baseline and week 6.

As for this clone: Its target antigen remains unknown. Per-nucleotide qualities are absent, and no much larger clonotype sits a single base away.

Patients with a history of autoimmune disease or receiving systemic immunosuppression were excluded from the trial. Peripheral blood for TCR sequencing was collected from all dose cohorts at baseline, on cycle 4 day 1, and on cycle 7 day 1. Samples came from an open-label, multicenter, first-in-human phase I dose-escalation trial of ivuxolimab. The trial enrolled adults with locally advanced or metastatic head and neck squamous cell, hepatocellular, melanoma or renal cell carcinoma. CD4+ and CD8+ T cells were sorted separately from peripheral blood before TCR sequencing. V loses 1 base of germline sequence and J loses 3 bases, and the interval between the two ends is 10 bases. The CDR3 numbers 15 residues from cysteine through phenylalanine. Only CDR3 DNA remains: 45 bases, in frame from the first base. The germline V gene supplies CDR1 SGHVS and CDR2 FQNEAQ. For sequencing of the TCRbeta CDR3 region, genomic DNA was extracted from the sorted cells. TCRbeta CDR3 regions were sequenced using the immunoSEQ Assay. Entries here come from immuneACCESS through TCRdb and include only in-frame sequences with V and J called. Some clones fail to appear in such tables; in the studies checked, an unresolved V gene covers under half of the shortfall, and the cause of the remainder is unknown. This sample holds under 70,000 clones; 80% to 90% were observed only once. 1.2% of the sample is in the top ten clones.

Rearrangement joined TRBV7-8 to TRBJ1-5; the D gene cannot be resolved reliably. The receptor was derived from an adult with an advanced solid tumor such as melanoma, head and neck, liver or kidney cancer. Here the sequenced sample was CD4+ or CD8+ T cells sorted from blood, taken in a trial of the OX40 agonist ivuxolimab. CDR3 region: CASSLVADFNQPQHF. The nucleotide sequence is TGTGCCAGCAGCTTAGTTGCGGATTTCAATCAGCCCCAGCATTTT.